The 3 T cell receptor beta chains listed next were all sequenced from one sample in a study of vaccination and CD4 T cells after COVID-19. Sequencing of the DNA from cultured CD4+ T cells was carried out with the Oncomine TCR Beta short-read assay. TCRdb re-analysed the PCR reads in MiXCR, keeping a single row per CDR3 protein. The sample comprises about 20,000 distinct CDR3 sequences, about half of which are singletons, and less than 15% rests with the top ten. The treatment was: approximately nine-day PBMC culture with coronavirus spike peptide pools or control peptides (ViraFEST assay). The antigens for these receptors are not known. The sequenced material came from CD4+ T cells from blood, cultured in vitro. These receptors originate from a human donor who had recovered from COVID-19.

The CDR3: CASSGGPSRLRGTEAFF. The CDR3 bases are TGTGCCAGCAGTGGGGGGCCTAGCCGACTCCGGGGCACTGAAGCTTTCTTT. The chain is built from TRBV28 and TRBJ1-1; D might be TRBD1 (6 bases). Germline CDR1 and CDR2: MDHEN and SYDVKM. CDR3 length: 17 amino acids. V lost 5 bases to trimming and J lost 4 bases, with 23 bases between them.

The CDR3 sequence is CASSLSGPGANEQFF. In DNA, the CDR3 is TGTGCCAGCAGCCTCAGCGGACCAGGGGCCAATGAGCAGTTCTTC. V gene TRBV7-2 combines with J gene TRBJ2-1; maybe TRBD1 (6 bases). This CDR3 spans 15 amino acids. V lost 5 bases to trimming and J lost 6 bases, with 17 bases between them. CDR1 is SGHTA, CDR2 FQGNSA, per germline.

The chain combines TRBV21-1 with TRBJ1-2. TRBV21-1 represents a pseudogene. The length of the CDR3 is 15 residues. CDR3 loop: CASSKETAAFYGYTF. The DNA of the CDR3 is TGTGCCAGCAGCAAGGAGACCGCGGCCTTTTATGGCTACACCTTC.